This entry lists 27 T cell receptor beta chains sequenced from one sample in a study of blood T cells in healthy people across ages. Together with a sample-barcoded 5' primer, a J-beta primer mix was included in a second PCR lasting roughly 6 to 12 cycles. Each CDR3 protein is one row after TCRdb ran MiXCR on the 5' RACE reads. The sample records about 1.6 million distinct CDR3 sequences, about 35% being singletons. Sequencing used blood. The receptors stem from a woman in her 30s in good health.

The gene calls are TRBV6-5 and TRBJ1-2; no clear D. Deletions cut 5 bases from V and 4 bases from J, with 14 bases between. Germline V gene sequence: CDR1 MNHEY, CDR2 SVGAGI. The CDR3 is 14 amino acids. The CDR3 nucleotides are TGTGCCAGCAGTCCAATCACAGATTTCTATGGCTACACCTTC. Its translation is CASSPITDFYGYTF.

Concerning this clonotype itself: A read error may produce the germline difference seen at one junction end. V and J are TRBV12-3 or TRBV12-4 and TRBJ2-6, with D perhaps being TRBD1 or TRBD2 (5 bases each). CDR3 length: 17 amino acids. The DNA of the CDR3 is TGTGCCAACAGTCCAGGGAGCAGAGGCTCTGGGGCCAACGTCCTGACTTTC. It specifies CANSPGSRGSGANVLTF.

This clonotype was counted only a few times. CDR3 sequence reads: CSVLGQGLYGYTF. In nucleotides, the CDR3 is TGCAGCGTGCTGGGACAGGGTTTGTATGGCTACACCTTC. J is TRBJ1-2 and V is TRBV29-1; 9 bases agree with TRBD1. The CDR3 runs 13 residues. The germline V gene has CDR1 SQVTM and CDR2 ANQGSEA. The V segment lost 6 bases and the J segment 5 bases; nucleotides outside the gene matches: 7.

The J gene is TRBJ2-1, the V gene TRBV28, with 16 bases matching TRBD2. J gave up 3 bases and V 6 bases, and 11 bases lay outside the gene matches. Looked up from germline, CDR1 is MDHEN and CDR2 is SYDVKM. The CDR3 runs 19 residues. The chain's CDR3 is CASSSGLAGGPGLYNEQFF. As DNA, the CDR3 is TGTGCCAGCAGCTCGGGACTAGCGGGAGGGCCGGGGCTCTACAATGAGCAGTTCTTC.

J is TRBJ2-7 and V is TRBV7-3; TRBD2 agrees at 9 bases. Germline lookup yields CDR1 SGHTA and CDR2 FQGTGA. Trimming removed 0 bases from V and 3 bases from J; junction bases left unmatched: 15. This CDR3 is 19 amino acids long. CDR3 sequence reads: CASSLTSIASGDLLYEQYF. The CDR3 region has the DNA TGTGCCAGCAGCTTAACGAGTATCGCTAGCGGGGACTTACTCTACGAGCAGTACTTC.

Only a few counts were recorded for this clonotype. V usage is TRBV2 and J usage is TRBJ2-7; 16 bases are shared with TRBD2. Trimming removed 8 bases from V and 1 base from J; junction bases left unmatched: 2. The CDR3 loop spans 15 amino acids. Germline V CDR1 and CDR2: SNHLY, FYNNEI. The CDR3 DNA follows: TGTGCCAGCGTGGGACTAGCGGGAGGGTCCTACGAGCAGTACTTC. It encodes CASVGLAGGSYEQYF.

The chain couples TRBV27 to TRBJ1-4; tentative D call: TRBD1 (6 bases). This CDR3 spans 15 amino acids. Trimming removed 5 bases at V and 8 bases at J, with 18 bases between. Germline CDR1 reads MNHEY; CDR2 reads SMNVEV (reference sequence). CDR3 in DNA: TGTGCCAGCAGTCTAAGGGGGGGAGGAAAGGAAAAACTGTTTTTT. Protein product: CASSLRGGGKEKLFF.

The sample holds a few counts of this clonotype. This chain links TRBV6-1 with TRBJ2-3; 7 nucleotides match TRBD1. Trimming took 2 bases from V and 5 from J; bases not matched to a gene: 16. This CDR3 comprises 18 residues. Germline CDR1 reads MNHNS; CDR2 reads SASEGT. The CDR3 sequence: CASSEMGRSGPGGDTQYF. In DNA form, the CDR3 reads TGTGCCAGCAGTGAAATGGGTCGTTCGGGACCAGGGGGAGATACGCAGTATTTT.

Details on this clonotype: The junction departs from the called germline gene at one end, perhaps through a read error. The CDR3 protein is CASSLSSGAANERFF. The CDR3 DNA is TGTGCCAGCAGTTTATCCTCAGGGGCCGCCAATGAGCGGTTCTTC. The rearrangement uses TRBV27 and TRBJ2-1; possible D gene TRBD1, 6 bases. This CDR3 comprises 15 residues. Germline V gene lookup returns CDR1 MNHEY and CDR2 SMNVEV (reference sequence).

The chain carries TRBV5-6 and TRBJ1-2; TRBD1 agrees at 8 bases. Looked up from germline, CDR1 is SGHDT and CDR2 is YYEEEE. The CDR3 sequence is 17 residues long. Unmatched junction bases numbered 15, after V lost 0 bases and J lost 8 bases. The DNA for the CDR3 is TGTGCCAGCAGCTTGGATGGACAGGGTGCGAGCCTCTGGGGCTACACCTTC. Translating gives CASSLDGQGASLWGYTF.

This clonotype came up a few times. The J gene is TRBJ2-2, the V gene TRBV18, with D uncertain. The CDR3 is 14 amino acids. Looked up from germline, CDR1 is KGHSH and CDR2 is LQKENI. Trimming took 0 bases from V and 5 from J, leaving 7 bases between them. The CDR3 sequence: CASSPPGKTGELFF. CDR3 DNA: TGTGCCAGCTCACCACCAGGGAAGACCGGGGAGCTGTTTTTT.

The rearrangement links TRBV6-2 or TRBV6-3 to TRBJ2-1; possible D gene TRBD1, 8 bases. The CDR3 covers 15 residues. CDR1 and CDR2 from the germline V gene are MNHEY and SVGEGT. Trimming stripped 6 bases from V and 6 bases from J, with 18 bases between. CDR3 residues: CASRFTGGASNEQFF. The DNA for the CDR3 is TGTGCCAGCAGATTTACAGGGGGGGCCAGCAATGAGCAGTTCTTC.

This clonotype has a handful of counts. The chain combines TRBV9 with TRBJ1-4; D unclear. Germline V gives CDR1 SGDLS, CDR2 YYNGEE. The germline V and J ends were trimmed by 3 bases and 5 bases, with 14 bases remaining between them. CDR3 size: 15 residues. The CDR3 loop reads CASSAPQGPNEKLFF. The CDR3 DNA follows: TGTGCCAGCAGCGCGCCCCAAGGGCCGAATGAAAAACTGTTTTTT.

This clonotype was counted between two and nine times. The chain is built from TRBV20-1 and TRBJ1-6; D might be TRBD1 (5 bases). The CDR3 is 15 residues long. Germline loops: CDR1 DFQATT, CDR2 SNEGSKA (reference sequence). V was trimmed by 2 bases and J by 6 bases, leaving 14 bases between them. The CDR3 sequence: CSARQGTAANSPLHF. In DNA, the CDR3 is TGCAGTGCTAGACAAGGGACGGCGGCTAATTCACCCCTCCACTTT.

With respect to this clonotype: At one boundary the junction diverges from the germline segment, which might be a read error. The chain combines TRBV18 with TRBJ2-3; no firm D call. CDR3 size: 13 residues. Germline values: CDR1 KGHSH, CDR2 LQKENI. This CDR3 reads CASPPMETDTQYF. DNA for the CDR3: TGTGCCAGCCCACCAATGGAAACAGATACGCAGTATTTT.

The chain recombines TRBV12-3 or TRBV12-4 with TRBJ1-1, with D possibly TRBD1 on 5 matching bases. CDR3 length equals 12 residues. Trimming took 6 bases from V and 8 from J, leaving 13 bases between them. This chain's CDR3 is CASRRDGFEAFF. The CDR3, as DNA: TGTGCCAGCAGAAGGGACGGCTTCGAAGCTTTCTTT.

The V gene is TRBV5-6, the J gene TRBJ2-5; 9 bases fit TRBD1. This CDR3 is 15 amino acids long. Germline loops: CDR1 SGHDT, CDR2 YYEEEE. J was trimmed by 2 bases and V by 2 bases; bases with no gene match: 4. CDR3 amino acids: CASSFMTGGQETQYF. The CDR3 nucleotides are TGTGCCAGCAGCTTTATGACAGGGGGACAAGAGACCCAGTACTTC.

This sequence joins TRBV7-9 and TRBJ2-3, with 8 bases matching TRBD2. Losses at the gene ends were 4 bases for V and 4 bases for J; bases not matched to a gene: 4. The CDR3 has 14 amino acids. Per germline, CDR1 SEHNR and CDR2 FQNEAQ (reference sequence). CDR3 bases: TGTGCCAGCAGCTCCGGGGGGGGTTCAGATACGCAGTATTTT. Translated: CASSSGGGSDTQYF.

This clonotype was picked up a small number of times. The gene calls are TRBV20-1 and TRBJ2-7; 8 positions match TRBD1. The ends lost 6 bases at V and 2 bases at J; junction bases unmatched: 9. Germline V CDR1 and CDR2: DFQATT, SNEGSKA (reference sequence). CDR3 length equals 14 residues. CDR3 region: CSARARQGTYEQYF. In nucleotides, the CDR3 is TGCAGTGCCCGAGCCCGACAGGGGACCTACGAGCAGTACTTC.

This clonotype occurred a few times. The chain has TRBV28 and TRBJ2-7; 8 bases agree with TRBD1. The V segment lost 6 bases and the J segment 2 bases; nucleotides outside the gene matches: 9. Looked up from germline, CDR1 is MDHEN and CDR2 is SYDVKM. The CDR3 consists of 15 residues. The CDR3 loop is CASSYLGTGTYEQYF. The CDR3, as DNA: TGTGCCAGCAGCTACCTCGGGACAGGAACCTACGAGCAGTACTTC.

A remark on this clonotype: One junction end does not reproduce the germline sequence, and a read error may be involved. The chain is built from TRBV15 and TRBJ2-3; a possible D gene is TRBD1 (6 bases). The CDR3 contains 18 residues. The germline V gene encodes CDR1 LNHNV and CDR2 YYDKDF (reference sequence). CDR3 in DNA: TGTGCCGCCAGCAGGACGAAGGGGGTCGGTATTCTTCCAGATACGCAGTATTTT. Amino acid sequence: CAASRTKGVGILPDTQYF.

The rearrangement joins TRBV6-6 to TRBJ1-2; D perhaps matches TRBD1 (6 bases). This CDR3 is built from 12 residues. The V gene's germline CDR1 is MNHNY and CDR2 SVGAGI (reference sequence). Trimming removed 10 bases at V and 1 base at J, with 10 bases between. CDR3 nucleotides: TGTGCCATAGGGGGGGTTAACTATGGCTACACCTTC. It translates to CAIGGVNYGYTF.

CDR3 bases: TGTGCCAGCAGTCCGGGGGCTGGGATAGAGCAGTACTTC. Translation gives CASSPGAGIEQYF. V usage is TRBV27 and J usage is TRBJ2-7; tentatively, D is TRBD1 or TRBD2 (6 bases each). CDR1 MNHEY and CDR2 SMNVEV come from the germline V gene (reference sequence). V lost 5 bases and J 7 bases, leaving 15 bases between the germline ends. The CDR3 runs to 13 residues.

The chain combines TRBV5-4 with TRBJ2-3; D is possibly TRBD1 or TRBD2 (5 bases each). Trimming stripped 3 bases from V and 6 bases from J, with 20 bases between. Germline loops: CDR1 SGHNT, CDR2 YYREEE (reference sequence). The CDR3 contains 16 residues. The CDR3 DNA follows: TGTGCCAGCAGCTGGGGCCGGGACGAGGTATCCGATACGCAGTATTTT. Residues: CASSWGRDEVSDTQYF.

CDR3 sequence reads: CASSSFAYEQYF. CDR3 nucleotides: TGTGCCAGCAGTTCCTTTGCCTACGAGCAGTACTTC. The V and J genes are TRBV12-3 or TRBV12-4 and TRBJ2-7; unclear D gene. The CDR3 is 12 amino acids. V was pared by 4 bases and J by 2 bases, with 6 bases between.

This clonotype was detected only a few times. The chain recombines TRBV10-3 with TRBJ2-7, with D uncertain. The V gene lost 2 bases and the J gene lost 2 bases, with 19 bases spanning the gap. Germline lookup yields CDR1 ENHRY and CDR2 SYGVKD. This CDR3 is built from 17 residues. The CDR3 reads CAISEDDVAVLPYEQYF. The DNA of the CDR3 is TGTGCCATCAGTGAGGACGACGTGGCAGTCCTCCCCTACGAGCAGTACTTC.

This clonotype was seen a handful of times. This chain joins TRBV7-9 and TRBJ2-1; a weak D match, TRBD1 (6 bases). Between the trimmed V and J ends, which lost 0 bases and 2 bases, there was a span of 17 bases. This CDR3 is 18 amino acids long. Germline CDR1 reads SEHNR; CDR2 reads FQNEAQ (reference sequence). Here the CDR3 reads CASSLAPWMGATYNEQFF. CDR3 bases: TGTGCCAGCAGCTTAGCACCCTGGATGGGGGCCACCTACAATGAGCAGTTCTTC.